The present TCR beta chain was sequenced within a study of shared clonotypes between healthy human individuals. Note on this clone: No antigen is known for it.

Unmatched junction bases numbered 7, after V lost 8 bases and J lost 3 bases. Germline V gene sequence: CDR1 WSHSY, CDR2 SAAADI. The CDR3 spans 14 residues. A CD45RA-negative memory subset and a CD45RA+ naive subset were separated from the CD4+ cells. Whole-study findings and limits: Generation probabilities of non-shared clonotypes were lower (relative to those shared by all four donors).

Clones were read by immunoSEQ multiplex PCR, and TCRdb kept only the in-frame ones, dropping some. The sample lists about 1 million clones, about 75% occurring once. V and J are TRBV10-2 and TRBJ2-5; the match to TRBD1 covers 9 bases. The sequenced material came from memory CD4+ T cells sorted from blood. The subset: CD45RA-negative fraction. The TCR originated in a man younger than 30 in good health. The chain's CDR3 is CASGRQGVEETQYF. CDR3 nucleotides: TGCGCCAGCGGAAGACAGGGGGTGGAAGAGACCCAGTACTTC.